The 8 T cell receptor beta chains in this list originate from one sample, sequenced in a study of long-term antiretroviral therapy in people with HIV. The authors ran the immunoSEQ assay, v3.0, at survey level. Clones were read by immunoSEQ multiplex PCR, and TCRdb kept only the in-frame ones, dropping some. The sample shows around 25,000 clones, around 83% of them seen only once. Here the sequenced sample was unsorted PBMCs, taken 3 years after starting antiretroviral therapy. Every receptor here comes from a man between 18 and 35 years old with HIV.

This rearrangement joins TRBV7-8 to TRBJ2-1, with 7 bases aligning to TRBD1. Germline V gene lookup returns CDR1 SGHVS and CDR2 FQNEAQ. The junction had 3 bases not matched to a gene; V was cut back by 1 base and J by 3 bases. CDR3 size: 15 residues. The DNA of the CDR3 is TGTGCCAGCAGCTTAGACAGGGGAATCTACAATGAGCAGTTCTTC. It is translated as CASSLDRGIYNEQFF.

The chain joins TRBV19 to TRBJ1-5; D uncertain. V was clipped by 4 bases and J by 2 bases, with 9 bases between them. CDR1 is LNHDA and CDR2 is SQIVND in the germline V gene (reference sequence). The CDR3 has 14 amino acids. This chain's CDR3 is CASSTFSGNQPQHF. CDR3 sequence (DNA): TGTGCCAGTAGTACCTTCAGCGGCAATCAGCCCCAGCATTTT.

V and J are TRBV23-1 and TRBJ1-1; D unclear. TRBV23-1 falls under the ORF class, with uncertain function. The CDR3 loop spans 19 amino acids. With 0 bases removed from V and 1 base from J, the gap between germline ends came to 21 bases. CDR3 protein: CASSQSALKFAGGNTEAFF. Written as DNA, the CDR3 is TGCGCCAGCAGTCAATCAGCTCTTAAGTTCGCCGGAGGGAACACTGAAGCTTTCTTT.

The genes are TRBV6-1 and TRBJ2-2; D uncertain. V was pared by 1 base and J by 2 bases, with 5 bases between. The CDR3 is 14 residues long. The V gene's germline CDR1 is MNHNS and CDR2 SASEGT. The CDR3, as DNA: TGTGCCAGCAGTGAAGGGCCCAACACCGGGGAGCTGTTTTTT. It encodes CASSEGPNTGELFF.

This clone turned up a few times. The rearrangement joins TRBV14 to TRBJ1-2; weak D call: TRBD1 (6 bases). Trimming pared 3 bases from V and 4 bases from J, leaving 9 bases between. CDR1 is SGHDN and CDR2 is FVKESK in the germline V gene. The CDR3 consists of 13 residues. The CDR3, as DNA: TGTGCCAGCAGCCACGGGGGGCCCTATGGCTACACCTTC. This codes for CASSHGGPYGYTF.

This chain joins TRBV7-9 and TRBJ1-2, with D unclear. The germline gives CDR1 SEHNR, CDR2 FQNEAQ (reference sequence). The CDR3 consists of 13 residues. The V and J ends lost 8 bases and 5 bases respectively, with 15 bases between them. The CDR3 region has the DNA TGTGCCAGCGAGGATCCAGTGGAATATGGCTACACCTTC. Its translation is CASEDPVEYGYTF.

The chain couples TRBV2 to TRBJ2-5; D unclear. The V end was cut by 0 bases, the J end by 7 bases, with 9 bases between. Per germline, CDR1 SNHLY and CDR2 FYNNEI. This CDR3 contains 13 residues. CDR3 amino acids: CASSEAPLGTQYF. The CDR3 region has the DNA TGTGCCAGCAGTGAAGCGCCGTTGGGGACCCAGTACTTC. Together with reference TRBV2 and TRBJ2-5, the CDR3 gives the full variable domain: EPEVTQTPSHQVTQMGQEVILRCVPISNHLYFYWYRQILGQKVEFLVSFYNNEISEKSEIFDDQFSVERPDGSNFTLKIRSTKLEDSAMYFCASSEAPLGTQYFGPGTRLLVL.

This sequence joins TRBV11-2 and TRBJ1-1, with D possibly being TRBD1 (6 bases). CDR1 and CDR2 from the germline V gene are SGHAT and FQNNGV. The CDR3 totals 15 residues. Trimming removed 5 bases from V and 4 bases from J, with 17 bases in between. The CDR3 loop is CASSPSGGLATEAFF. CDR3 nucleotide sequence: TGTGCCAGCAGCCCTTCCGGGGGGCTAGCCACTGAAGCTTTCTTT.